The rows below give T cell receptor beta chains drawn from one sample of a study of blood T cell repertoires in COVID-19. The method was immunoSEQ multiplex PCR; TCRdb's version includes in-frame clones alone and lacks a portion of them. The sample has roughly 120,000 clones; 80% are singletons. The sequencing sample was made of peripheral blood. The receptors stem from a human donor in a cohort sampled during active or convalescent COVID-19. Each CDR3 is given with its conserved first and last residue. D genes are given only for firm matches. Size is omitted from some rows. Given values are once, few, many or a class for expanded clones.

J gene	V gene	clone size	D gene	CDR3 DNA	CDR3 protein
TRBJ2-7	TRBV19	.	TRBD1	TGTGCCAGTAGTATGTCTCCAGGGGGCTACTACGAGCAGTACTTC	CASSMSPGGYYEQYF
TRBJ1-5	TRBV14	.	TRBD1	TGTGCCAGCAGCCGGACAGGGAGCAATCAGCCCCAGCATTTT	CASSRTGSNQPQHF
TRBJ2-3	TRBV4-1	.	TRBD1	TGCGCCAGCAGCCACATCAGGGGGAGTAGCACAGATACGCAGTATTTT	CASSHIRGSSTDTQYF
TRBJ1-3	TRBV9	.	.	TGTGCCAGCAGCCCGAGGACAAGTCTACGAAACACCATATATTTT	CASSPRTSLRNTIYF
TRBJ1-5	TRBV23-1	.	TRBD1	TGCGCCAGCAGTCAATCGGACAGGGGGCACGATCAGCCCCAGCATTTT	CASSQSDRGHDQPQHF
TRBJ2-3	TRBV28	.	TRBD2	TGTGCCAGCAGTTTCGATGAAGCGGGAGGGCCGGGAGATACGCAGTATTTT	CASSFDEAGGPGDTQYF
TRBJ1-2	TRBV28	.	.	TGTGCCAGCACCGACAGGTTTTGGGGCTACACCTTC	CASTDRFWGYTF
TRBJ1-4	TRBV11-2	.	.	TGTGCCAGCTCCCCACTGACTAATGAAAAACTGTTTTTT	CASSPLTNEKLFF
TRBJ1-1	TRBV19	few	.	TGTGCCAGTAGTATATGGGGCACGGGCGGTGAAGCTTTCTTT	CASSIWGTGGEAFF
TRBJ2-5	TRBV4-2	.	.	TGTGCCAGCAGCCAAGATCTGGGCAGCCAAACAGTCCAAGAGACCCAGTACTTC	CASSQDLGSQTVQETQYF
TRBJ2-7	TRBV28	.	.	TGTGCCAGCAGTACACAGGGACGGGTCTACGAGCAGTACTTC	CASSTQGRVYEQYF
TRBJ1-6	TRBV7-6	.	.	TGTGCCAGCAGCTTAAAGTCAGGGGTTAATTCACCCCTCCACTTT	CASSLKSGVNSPLHF
TRBJ1-6	TRBV11-2	.	TRBD1	TGTGCCAGCAGCTCTACAGGGGGTATTTCACCCCTCCACTTT	CASSSTGGISPLHF
TRBJ2-7	TRBV24-1	.	TRBD2	TGTGCCACCAGCTCTCCGCGGGAGCCGAGTGAGCAGTACTTC	CATSSPREPSEQYF
TRBJ2-7	TRBV5-1	.	.	TGCGCCAGCAGCCCCAGCCCGGGACAACTATACGAGCAGTACTTC	CASSPSPGQLYEQYF
TRBJ1-4	TRBV2	.	.	TGTGCCAGTAAGGTGGAGGGGCAAAATAAAAAACTGTTTTTT	CASKVEGQNKKLFF
TRBJ1-5	TRBV28	few	TRBD1	TGTGCCAGCAGTTTTATATTCTCCTTCCCGGGACAGGGACAGTATAGCAATCAGCCCCAGCATTTT	CASSFIFSFPGQGQYSNQPQHF
TRBJ2-7	TRBV28	.	TRBD1	TGTGCCAGCAGTTCACAGGGGTCCTACGAGCAGTACTTC	CASSSQGSYEQYF
TRBJ2-1	TRBV4-3	.	.	TGCGCCAGCAGCCAAGTTATCGCTACCCTCCATGAGGAGCAGTTCTTC	CASSQVIATLHEEQFF
TRBJ2-7	TRBV7-8	.	.	TGTGCCAGCAGCTTCTTAGTGGCGGGGTACTCCTACGAGCAGTACTTC	CASSFLVAGYSYEQYF
TRBJ2-1	TRBV2	.	TRBD2	TGTGCCAGCACTGCCGGGACTAGCGGGAGTAATGAGCAGTTCTTC	CASTAGTSGSNEQFF
TRBJ2-1	TRBV12-3/TRBV12-4	.	.	TGTGCCAGCAGTTTTGGGCACAATGAGCAGTTCTTC	CASSFGHNEQFF
TRBJ2-1	TRBV18	.	.	TGTGCCAGCTCACCGGGGGGGGCTGGGGACAATGAGCAGTTCTTC	CASSPGGAGDNEQFF
TRBJ1-5	TRBV10-3	.	TRBD1	TGTGCCATTGCATCATCCGGGACAGACAATCAGCCCCAGCATTTT	CAIASSGTDNQPQHF
TRBJ1-4	TRBV4-2	once	.	TGTGCCAGCAGCCAAGATCAGGACAGTCTAAATGAAAAACTGTTTTTT	CASSQDQDSLNEKLFF
TRBJ2-5	TRBV11-3	.	.	TGTGCCAGCAGCTCAGGCAGACTAGGGGAGACCCAGTACTTC	CASSSGRLGETQYF
TRBJ2-1	TRBV11-2	.	.	TGTGCCAGCAGCAAACGGGACTCCTACCAGTTCTTC	CASSKRDSYQFF
TRBJ2-2	TRBV5-4	.	TRBD2	TGTGCCAGCAGCTTGGGGACTAGCGGGAGTCTAACCGGGGAGCTGTTTTTT	CASSLGTSGSLTGELFF
TRBJ1-5	TRBV19	once	TRBD1	TGTGCCAGTAGATCGACAGGGTTAGATCAGCCCCAGCATTTT	CASRSTGLDQPQHF
TRBJ2-6	TRBV2	.	.	TGTGCCAGCAGTGAACAGGGCAACTCTGGGGCCAACGTCCTGACTTTC	CASSEQGNSGANVLTF
TRBJ2-3	TRBV7-3	.	TRBD2	TGTGCCAGCAGCTTAAGGAGCGGGAGGGCAGATACGCAGTATTTT	CASSLRSGRADTQYF
TRBJ2-1	TRBV6-6	.	TRBD2	TGTGCCAGCAGTGCCCCTGGCGGGAGCTCCTACAATGAGCAGTTCTTC	CASSAPGGSSYNEQFF
TRBJ1-2	TRBV9	.	.	TGTGCCAGCAACTCCGGAGAGCTCCTGAACTATGGCTACACCTTC	CASNSGELLNYGYTF
TRBJ1-4	TRBV6-5	few	TRBD1	TGTGCCAGCAGTTACTTCCGGGACAGAAATGAAAAACTGTTTTTT	CASSYFRDRNEKLFF
TRBJ1-6	TRBV28	.	TRBD1	TGTGCCAGCAGTCAGACAGGGAGTGGAGGTTCACCCCTCCACTTT	CASSQTGSGGSPLHF
TRBJ2-3	TRBV12-3/TRBV12-4	.	.	TGTGCCAGCATAGAGGCAAGCACAGATACGCAGTATTTT	CASIEASTDTQYF
TRBJ2-5	TRBV7-2	.	TRBD2	TGTGCCAGCAGCCCCAGCGGGAGGGCTAGGGGGACCCAGTACTTC	CASSPSGRARGTQYF
TRBJ2-2	TRBV30	.	TRBD2	TGTGCCTGGAGCCGGTCAGCGGGAGGGTTAGGCGGGGAGCTGTTTTTT	CAWSRSAGGLGGELFF